Following are 8 T cell receptor beta chains from one sample sequenced in a study of blood T cells in healthy people across ages. Primed by a sample-barcoded 5' primer and a J-beta primer mix, a second PCR proceeded for roughly 7 to 11 cycles. One entry per CDR3 protein results from TCRdb running MiXCR on the 5' RACE reads. The sample records under 1 million distinct CDR3 sequences, around 42% being singletons. Material for sequencing was blood. These receptors were obtained from a man in his fifties or sixties in good health.

V usage is TRBV15 and J usage is TRBJ1-6, with 9 bases fitting TRBD1. CDR3 length equals 16 residues. Per germline, CDR1 LNHNV and CDR2 YYDKDF (reference sequence). V lost 3 bases to trimming and J lost 5 bases; unmatched junction nucleotides: 5. The CDR3 nucleotides read TGTGCCACCAGCAGGGCCGGGACAGGGCATAATTCACCCCTCCACTTT. Its protein product is CATSRAGTGHNSPLHF.

The rearrangement links TRBV20-1 to TRBJ2-7, with TRBD1 matching 7 bases. In germline, CDR1 is DFQATT, CDR2 SNEGSKA (reference sequence). After removal of 7 bases from V and 7 bases from J, the junction contained 10 bases not matched to a gene. The length of the CDR3 is 12 residues. CDR3 in amino acids: CSVQGRHNEQYF. In nucleotides, the CDR3 is TGCAGTGTACAGGGGAGACACAATGAGCAGTACTTC.

This clonotype was recorded a few times. The gene calls are TRBV5-1 and TRBJ1-1; tentatively, D is TRBD1 (6 bases). Trimming took 4 bases from V and 3 from J, leaving 13 bases between them. Germline CDR1 SGHRS, CDR2 YFSETQ. The CDR3 runs to 14 residues. The DNA for the CDR3 is TGCGCCAGCAGCAGCCCTGACAGGTACACTGAAGCTTTCTTT. Translated, it gives CASSSPDRYTEAFF.

This chain links TRBV2 with TRBJ2-1; D might be TRBD2 (7 bases). V gave up 8 bases and J gave up 7 bases, with 15 bases separating them. Per the germline V gene, CDR1 is SNHLY and CDR2 is FYNNEI. The CDR3 consists of 13 residues. The CDR3 region has the DNA TGTGCCAGCTATCCGGGGGGCGTGAATGAGCAGTTCTTC. This sequence encodes CASYPGGVNEQFF.

The V call is TRBV7-2, the J call TRBJ2-2; D assignment may be TRBD1 or TRBD2 (5 bases each). V was cut by 3 bases and J by 6 bases, with 14 bases left in between. This CDR3 comprises 15 residues. The germline CDR1 and CDR2 sequences are SGHTA and FQGNSA. CDR3 residues: CASSFSRDLAGELFF. The CDR3 nucleotides are TGTGCCAGCAGCTTTTCCCGGGACCTAGCCGGGGAGCTGTTTTTT.

The genes are TRBV24-1 and TRBJ2-1; maybe TRBD2 (6 bases). The CDR3 has 15 residues. V was shortened by 10 bases and J by 6 bases, with 21 bases between the two germline ends. Germline lookup yields CDR1 KGHDR and CDR2 SFDVKD. DNA for the CDR3: TGTGCCACGGCTCAAGCGGGCCAGACTAGCAATGAGCAGTTCTTC. It is translated as CATAQAGQTSNEQFF.

A note on this clonotype: At one end, the junction sequence differs from germline, possibly due to a read error. The V call is TRBV11-2, the J call TRBJ2-3; D is perhaps TRBD1 (5 bases). Looked up from germline, CDR1 is SGHAT and CDR2 is FQNNGV. The CDR3 length is 16 residues. Here the CDR3 reads CASSFGSGRGTGTQYF. The CDR3 DNA reads as TGTGCCAGCAGCTTCGGGTCCGGCAGAGGCACAGGTACGCAGTATTTT.

Details on this clonotype: The junction and the germline gene differ at one end; a read error may be behind it. CDR3 DNA: TGTACCAGCAGTTTCGGACAGGGGGGATCATTCAATCAGCCCCAGCATTTT. Amino acid sequence: CTSSFGQGGSFNQPQHF. The chain has TRBV7-9 and TRBJ1-5; 10 bases are a match to TRBD1. The V gene's germline CDR1 is SEHNR and CDR2 FQNEAQ (reference sequence). CDR3 length equals 17 residues.